This T cell receptor beta chain was profiled in a study of CD4 T cells in relation to SARS-CoV-2 and coronaviruses. CD4+ T cells from unexposed donors were obtained before the COVID-19 pandemic (2011-2018). V lost 6 bases to trimming and J lost 0 bases, with 12 bases between them. The CDR3 has 15 amino acids. Germline CDR1 SNHLY, CDR2 FYNNEI. Naive and memory CD4+ T cell DNA was deep-sequenced without culture. Assay: immunoSEQ multiplex PCR; the TCRdb copy retains only in-frame clones and omits some. The sample holds around 56,000 clones, just over 85% seen once. This rearrangement joins TRBV2 to TRBJ2-4; a possible D gene is TRBD1 (6 bases). The sequencing input was memory CD4+ T cells from PBMCs. The sequence was obtained from a human donor in good health. In nucleotides, the CDR3 is TGTGCCAGCAGAACCGGACAGATAGCCAAAAACATTCAGTACTTC. Translating it yields CASRTGQIAKNIQYF. The variable domain in full, completed from reference TRBV2 and TRBJ2-4, reads EPEVTQTPSHQVTQMGQEVILRCVPISNHLYFYWYRQILGQKVEFLVSFYNNEISEKSEIFDDQFSVERPDGSNFTLKIRSTKLEDSAMYFCASRTGQIAKNIQYFGAGTRLSVL.